This T cell receptor beta chain was sequenced in a study of blood T cell repertoires in COVID-19 (dated by TCRdb to 2018 to 2021). Study-level background: Samples from collaborators originated in the United States, Italy and Spain and spanned both the acute and convalescent phases of COVID-19. The prospective study material was composed of cDNA or gDNA derived from T cells, B-cell-depleted T cells, or PBMCs. The dataset comprised deeply sampled blood TCRbeta repertoires from subjects exposed to, actively infected with, or recovered from COVID-19. The repertoires were released in a freely available public database meant as a resource for research on the immune response to SARS-CoV-2. The samples were drawn from two sources: the first 160 participants of the ongoing ImmuneRACE study, and 950 to 1,500 subjects contributed by 6 global collaborators. The sample metadata nearly always contained a de-identified subject ID, COVID-19 status, age in years and sex. Where available, HLA class I and class II types were taken from metadata supplied by the sample provider and were not determined by assay-based typing.

This clone occurred once. Its binding antigen is unknown. One base away there is no much larger clone; base qualities are not given. TCRbeta CDR3 regions were amplified from genomic DNA by means of the immunoSEQ Assay, a bias-controlled multiplex PCR. On the authors' methods: Nucleated cell counts per sample were estimated from amplification of reference gene primers within the assay. Sequence reads were collapsed and filtered to measure the absolute abundance of every unique TCRbeta CDR3 rearrangement. For each sample, productive Simpson clonality was calculated as the square root of Simpson's diversity index over productive rearrangements. TCRdb limited this immuneACCESS table to in-frame rearrangements with V and J called. A share of clones is missing; checked studies link under half to unresolved V genes, and the rest is unexplained. V and J calls and clone size follow that table, whereas D and trimming were derived from the DNA. This sample comprises 200,000 to 250,000 clones, 70% to 90% of them detected only once. Approximately 2.1% of the sample is in the top ten clones.

Paper-wide results and their limitations: How much clinical and demographic metadata was included differed by source and by participant, and the metadata was provided uncurated.

Samples from volunteer blood donors who had recovered from COVID-19 were contributed by a second Seattle source. Collaborating institutions collected whole blood in K2EDTA tubes following their own protocols. For TCRbeta analysis, collaborators shipped samples as frozen whole blood, isolated PBMCs, or DNA extracted from either of those sample types. Clipping removes 0 bases from V and 9 bases from J, with 3 as the unmatched junction base count. The germline V gene encodes CDR1 KGHSH and CDR2 LQKENI. Inclusive of the bounding cysteine and phenylalanine, the CDR3 is 15 residues long. Left in the record is the CDR3 DNA by itself, 45 bases read in frame from the first base.

The sequence came from a woman in her thirties or forties who had recovered from COVID-19. Sequencing input: peripheral blood. The chain joins TRBV18 to TRBJ2-4; 12 central bases correspond to TRBD2. The base sequence is TGTGCCAGCTCACCACCGGGACTAGCGGGCAGCATTCAGTACTTC. The resulting protein is CASSPPGLAGSIQYF.